Below, one T cell receptor (beta chain) is given with its context. Its binding antigen is unknown. Base qualities are not recorded, but no much larger clone differs from it by a single base. This entry comes from a study of cytomegalovirus exposure and HLA in healthy donors (dated by TCRdb to the late 2010s). About the study as a whole: In an earlier analysis of 550 to 750 of the donors, 276 Gb of sequence data and approximately 100 million unique TCR beta sequences from roughly 190 million T cells were reported. Typing coverage varied by locus: 629-630 donors for A, B, C, DRB1 and DQB1; roughly 520 for DQA1; approximately 610 for DPA1; some 470 for DPB1. HLA typing included class I and class II loci at four-digit resolution. Rather than drawing on any new phenotypic data, the later analysis identified candidate immune exposures from TCR beta sequences and the way those sequences occurred across donors. All discovery cohort repertoires had been generated on a single sequencing platform. To decide whether each TCR beta V gene segment behaved as functional or pseudogenic, an earlier analysis of fewer than 750 of the donors relied on high-throughput TCR beta sequencing. In a later genetic analysis, genome-wide SNP genotypes for about three fifths of the roughly 670 donors were used, and that subset was treated as a discovery cohort. Among 300 to 500 genotyped donors of the cohort, an average of around 240,000 unique TCR beta nucleotide sequences was sequenced per donor, of which approximately 19% were non-productive. To predict cytomegalovirus infection status, the study combined high-throughput TCR immunosequencing, statistical association of individual TCRs with disease status, and machine learning. Four or five DR-DQ haplotypes were treated as single units for association and clustering because of strong linkage in the cohort. The study aimed to test whether cataloging public T cell receptors could reveal signatures of past pathogen exposure. Of the roughly 430 genotyped donors, about 84% fell in the genetic ancestry cluster associated with self-reported Caucasian donors. The study profiled the T cell repertoires of approximately 700 subjects by immunosequencing and related them to cytomegalovirus serostatus. To study patterns of TCR occurrence, a later analysis re-analyzed previously published TCR beta repertoires from around 700 donors and added high-resolution HLA genotyping. In addition to the first cohort of 666 subjects, a separate validation cohort of approximately 130 different subjects was used. An early release that covered about 600 HLA-typed donors contained about 300 gigabases of sequencing data and approximately 85 million unique TCR sequences. Donor age, sex, ethnicity and CMV serostatus were compiled alongside the repertoire data. Findings and caveats that apply to the study as a whole: A further reported finding was that TCR beta sequences accurately predicted the HLA-A and HLA-B alleles for most subjects in the first cohort. In a later analysis, the rate of TCR association differed among HLA loci, with DRB1 alleles having the most associated TCRs and HLA-C alleles having the fewest. In a later analysis, several top co-occurrence clusters were reported to appear linked to parvovirus B19, influenza, CMV and Epstein-Barr virus. When HLA alleles, especially DR and DQ, strongly co-occurred, TCR associations were difficult to assign to individual alleles. Three of the identified cytomegalovirus-associated TCR beta chains were confirmed in vitro to be specific for cytomegalovirus antigens. Compared with the roughly 670-donor mean, donors in an Asian-associated ancestry cluster had fewer N-insertions in productive TCRs, according to a later genetic analysis. While some public TCRs were present in many individuals, most TCR sequences turned up only very rarely across donors. In an earlier analysis of 587 of the donors, most TCR beta V segments appeared in productive rearrangements about 87% or about 30% of the time, broadly matching IMGT annotations. In a later analysis, most CMV-associated TCR beta chains were found to appear HLA-restricted, with HLA associations seemingly driven largely by CMV exposure. Because HLA typing was unavailable for some donors at each locus, only the typed subset was used in association tests. Linkage disequilibrium might explain the correlated functional status among segregating V segments, but an unknown experimental factor could not be ruled out. Some IMGT-functional V segments, including TRBV6-2 and TRBV6-3, could not be distinguished by the 87-base-pair reads and were therefore excluded. The sequencing pipeline was judged likely to have produced a cluster of highly shared sequence variants as a technical artifact. The only immune exposure information available for the cohort was CMV serostatus. In this cohort, only TCR beta chains were sequenced, and detectable features were limited by the absence of alpha or paired-chain data. The earlier analysis of about 600 of the donors excluded 15 to 20 rarely observed V segments, including chromosome 9 orphons, because counts were too low. The authors suggested that the approach could potentially be generalized to other disease states and immunological phenotypes. The study listed 164 TCR beta chains as associated with cytomegalovirus. A later analysis associated approximately 17,000 TCR beta sequences with specific HLA alleles at a false discovery rate of 0.05. In both the original and validation cohorts, the classifier was reported to diagnose cytomegalovirus status with high specificity and sensitivity. Sequencing depth was assumed to be roughly uniform across donors in the presence/absence analyses, though that assumption may not hold. Compared with equally common non-associated chains, HLA-associated TCR beta chains in a later analysis were more clonally expanded and had lower generation probabilities. In a later genetic analysis, a missense DCLRE1C variant was associated with V-gene and J-gene trimming of TCR beta chains, and the association was replicated in an independent cohort.

The CDR3 sequence holds 15 residues, the cysteine and phenylalanine included. Only CDR3 DNA remains: 45 bases, in frame from the first base. According to the germline V gene, CDR1 reads SGHTA and CDR2 reads FQGNSA. Germline trimming: 1 base from V, 4 bases from J; junction bases outside gene matches: 4. The protocol used for the library was the immunoSEQ multiplex PCR assay. For the multiplex PCR, a mixture combining 60 forward primers for TCR Vbeta segments and 13 reverse primers for TCR Jbeta segments was used. A multiplex PCR assay on genomic DNA amplified the CDR3 region of rearranged TCR beta genes. Amplified TCR beta libraries were sequenced as 87-base-pair reads on the Illumina HiSeq System. In the source study's methods: In a later analysis, tens of millions of unique TCR beta chains were counted across the 650 to 700 repertoires, and roughly 9.9 million of these chains were shared by at least two donors. A nearest-neighbor algorithm error-corrected the raw reads and collapsed the reads into unique sequences, merging closely related sequences to remove PCR and sequencing errors. V, D and J gene segments were assigned by aligning CDR3 sequences to IMGT reference sequences. For a sequence to be retained, a match of at least six nucleotides was required to both a V gene segment and a J gene segment. Rearrangements were called productive when the CDR3 lacked stop codons and stayed in frame with V and J; all others were non-productive. CDR3 was defined according to IMGT convention as the region running from the second conserved V-encoded cysteine to the conserved J-encoded phenylalanine. The earlier analysis of about 620 of the donors excluded sequences that lacked an unambiguous match to a single V gene segment. An earlier analysis of 587 of the donors classified V segments as functional when productive rearrangements were above 56.7% and as segregating when the standard deviation between donors was above 5%. A statistical classification framework was developed to diagnose cytomegalovirus status using the catalog of TCR beta chain sequences. In a later analysis, V and J genes were assigned by comparing TCR nucleotide sequences against IMGT/GENE-DB human TR gene sequences. In a later analysis, CDR3 sequences and most-parsimonious VDJ recombination scenarios were assigned using the TCRdist pipeline. In a later analysis, each TCR beta chain was defined by its CDR3 amino acid sequence together with its V-gene family, and reads without a unique V-gene family were excluded. To address suspected cross-contamination and a sequencing artifact, a later analysis removed 592 highly shared, low-generation-probability nucleotide sequences. A later analysis calculated a clonal expansion index for each public chain from normalized within-repertoire ranks of inferred template counts. In a later analysis, generation probabilities were computed with a VDJ recombination model fitted to out-of-frame rearrangements, and the resulting probabilities were checked against IGoR. Hypergeometric tests were used in a later analysis to score TCR-TCR, TCR-HLA and TCR-CMV co-occurrence, with a repertoire-size bias correction applied to the TCR pairs. In a later analysis, false discovery rates were estimated by permuting HLA or CMV assignments 20 times. In a later analysis, co-occurring TCRs were grouped using DBSCAN, and TCRdist sequence similarity was added for clustering within HLA-allele-positive subsets. Repertoires with fewer than 30,000 or more than 120,000 public chains, plus five repertoires with anomalous nucleotide sharing, were excluded from co-occurrence clustering. This immuneACCESS table, as held by TCRdb, lists in-frame sequences with V and J called but not all clones. Of the missing ones, under half trace to an unresolved V gene in checked studies; the others have no known cause. The V and J calls and the clone size are those of that table, but D and trimming were determined from the DNA. This sample gives around 150,000 clones in total; roughly 72% of them show up just once. The ten largest make up about 7% of the sample.

The cohort consisted of 650 to 700 healthy bone marrow donors. Cohort members were all nominally healthy when sampled, although unrecorded immune exposures were likely present. The donor tested CMV seropositive, placing the donor among the 250 to 350 seropositive members of the cohort. Every donor gave a peripheral blood sample, and the peripheral blood mononuclear cells from that sample were used for TCR beta sequencing. The Qiagen DNeasy Blood Extraction Kit was used to extract genomic DNA from the blood cell samples. The sample taken for sequencing was PBMCs. Rearrangement joined TRBV7-2 to TRBJ2-7; TRBD1 matches 10 bases in the middle. The clonotype originates from a man in his forties in good health and CMV-seropositive. The CDR3 sequence is CASSLVWTGGYEQYF. The nucleotide sequence is given as TGTGCCAGCAGCTTAGTATGGACAGGGGGGTACGAGCAGTACTTC.